Sequencing of this T cell receptor (beta chain) was carried out in a study of regulatory T cells in long-lasting Graves disease. Researchers made TCR beta libraries by using iRepertoire HTBI primers and running Arm-PCR on CDR3 regions. TCRdb reanalysed the multiplex PCR reads using MiXCR and keeps one entry per CDR3 protein. The repertoire holds almost 350,000 distinct CDR3 sequences, about 20% seen once, with around 30% in the top ten. V shed 4 bases and J shed 10 bases, with 19 bases lying between them. Germline lookup yields CDR1 MNHEY and CDR2 SMNVEV (reference sequence). The CDR3 has 14 residues. As for time point: persistent/refractory GD, antithyroid drugs over 5 years with positive TRAb. PBMCs provided the RNA from which the TCR library was made.

This clonotype originated in a female donor with Graves disease. The gene calls are TRBV27 and TRBJ1-2; tentative D call: TRBD1 (5 bases). The material was peripheral blood mononuclear cells (PBMCs), obtained when the disease was refractory, from a patient treated with antithyroid drugs. As DNA, the CDR3 is TGTGCCAGCAGTTCGACGATGGGGGTAGAAGTCTACACCTTC. This codes for CASSSTMGVEVYTF.